A selection of T cell receptor beta chains follows, all from one sample in a study of blood T cell repertoires in COVID-19. Here immunoSEQ multiplex PCR was the method, and the copy in TCRdb shows in-frame clones only, minus some. This repertoire shows 39,000 or so clones, around 80% found once; its top ten account for about a tenth. The sample comprised peripheral blood. Every receptor here comes from a man aged 60 to 69 in a cohort sampled during active COVID-19. CDR3s include the opening cysteine and the closing phenylalanine or tryptophan. D genes are given only for firm matches. Only part of the rows carry a size: once, few, many, or a class if the clone is expanded.

TRBV4-3	TRBJ2-1	TRBD2	.	CASSLSGGARDEQFF	TGCGCCAGCAGCCTCAGCGGGGGGGCTAGAGATGAGCAGTTCTTC
TRBV28	TRBJ2-7	TRBD1	.	CASHRQGSSYEQYF	TGTGCCAGCCATCGACAGGGCTCCAGCTACGAGCAGTACTTC
TRBV10-1	TRBJ1-5	TRBD1	.	CASTSGQGAQPQHF	TGCGCCAGCACATCGGGACAGGGGGCTCAGCCCCAGCATTTT
TRBV6-6	TRBJ1-4	TRBD1	once	CASSPRDREKLFF	TGTGCCAGCAGCCCCCGGGACAGGGAAAAACTGTTTTTT
TRBV4-2	TRBJ1-1	.	once	CASSQDRVGTEAFF	TGTGCCAGCAGCCAAGACAGGGTAGGAACTGAAGCTTTCTTT
TRBV5-1	TRBJ1-5	.	once	CASSWVGEPPQHF	TGCGCCAGCAGCTGGGTCGGAGAACCGCCCCAGCATTTT
TRBV24-1	TRBJ2-3	TRBD1	.	CATSPGQITDTQYF	TGTGCCACCAGTCCGGGACAGATCACAGATACGCAGTATTTT
TRBV6-1	TRBJ2-2	TRBD1	.	CASGEGDRVKLFF	TGTGCCAGCGGTGAGGGCGACAGGGTGAAGCTGTTTTTT
TRBV28	TRBJ1-5	.	.	CASEGSSNQPQHF	TGTGCCAGCGAGGGCAGTAGCAATCAGCCCCAGCATTTT
TRBV11-2	TRBJ1-6	TRBD1	.	CASRDGQVYSPLHF	TGTGCCAGCAGAGACGGACAGGTCTATTCACCCCTCCACTTT
TRBV27	TRBJ2-6	.	.	CASSPRGTLSGANVLTF	TGTGCCAGCAGTCCCAGGGGTACATTGTCTGGGGCCAACGTCCTGACTTTC
TRBV24-1	TRBJ1-2	.	once	CATSDSSTRVLGF	TGTGCCACCAGTGATAGCTCAACCAGGGTCCTTGGCTTC
TRBV7-9	TRBJ2-1	TRBD2	.	CASSSVSGGQYNEQFF	TGTGCCAGCAGTTCGGTTAGCGGGGGGCAGTACAATGAGCAGTTCTTC
TRBV14	TRBJ2-5	TRBD2	once	CASSQDPRGGRETQYF	TGTGCCAGCAGCCAAGACCCTAGGGGCGGGAGGGAGACCCAGTACTTC
TRBV28	TRBJ1-1	TRBD1	.	CASSRYRGTEAFF	TGTGCCAGCAGCCGCTACAGGGGCACTGAAGCTTTCTTT
TRBV5-6	TRBJ2-2	.	.	CASSLWWGDGTGELFF	TGTGCCAGCAGCTTGTGGTGGGGGGATGGCACCGGGGAGCTGTTTTTT
TRBV10-3	TRBJ2-3	TRBD2	.	CAISPSTGTSGRTDTQYF	TGTGCCATCAGCCCCTCAACCGGGACTAGCGGACGGACAGATACGCAGTATTTT
TRBV5-4	TRBJ2-2	TRBD1	few	CASSPGQGASSAGELFF	TGTGCCAGCAGCCCGGGACAGGGGGCGTCCTCGGCCGGGGAGCTGTTTTTT
TRBV18	TRBJ1-5	TRBD1	few	CASSSGTGGLHQPQHF	TGTGCCAGCTCTTCCGGGACAGGGGGCCTTCATCAGCCCCAGCATTTT
TRBV24-1	TRBJ1-4	.	medium-sized	CATSDSRGPGEKLFF	TGTGCCACCAGTGATTCCCGAGGCCCCGGTGAAAAACTGTTTTTT
TRBV27	TRBJ1-6	.	once	CASSSQRNSPLHF	TGTGCCAGCAGTTCCCAGAGGAATTCACCCCTCCACTTT
TRBV15	TRBJ1-2	.	.	CATSRSGSDGYTF	TGTGCCACCAGCAGGTCAGGGTCTGATGGCTACACCTTC
TRBV19	TRBJ2-7	.	.	CASSSRSAGYEQYF	TGTGCCAGTAGTTCCCGGTCGGCGGGGTACGAGCAGTACTTC
TRBV4-2	TRBJ1-3	.	.	CASSQDLRGPGNTIYF	TGTGCCAGCAGCCAAGATCTCCGGGGTCCTGGAAACACCATATATTTT
TRBV10-2	TRBJ2-5	.	.	CASSPRGMETQYF	TGCGCCAGCAGTCCCCGGGGAATGGAGACCCAGTACTTC
TRBV5-6	TRBJ2-7	TRBD2	.	CASSFGTSRHEQYF	TGTGCCAGCAGCTTCGGGACTAGTCGCCACGAGCAGTACTTC
TRBV24-1	TRBJ2-3	.	.	CATSDLYTDTQYF	TGTGCCACCAGTGATTTGTACACAGATACGCAGTATTTT
TRBV18	TRBJ2-3	TRBD2	.	CASSPPLSRAGIDTQYF	TGTGCCAGCTCACCACCCCTATCGAGAGCGGGAATAGATACGCAGTATTTT
TRBV5-1	TRBJ2-2	TRBD2	.	CASSLSSGGGGELFF	TGCGCCAGCAGCTTGTCCAGCGGGGGTGGCGGGGAGCTGTTTTTT
TRBV30	TRBJ2-2	.	.	CAWARGELFF	TGTGCCTGGGCCCGGGGGGAGCTGTTTTTT
TRBV28	TRBJ1-6	.	.	CASSPSLNSPLHF	TGTGCCAGCAGTCCTTCCCTTAATTCACCCCTCCACTTT
TRBV29-1	TRBJ1-3	TRBD1	.	CSVGTGGNTIYF	TGCAGCGTTGGGACAGGGGGAAACACCATATATTTT
TRBV30	TRBJ1-4	TRBD1	.	CAWSKGGVGQLFF	TGTGCCTGGAGTAAAGGGGGCGTCGGACAACTGTTTTTT
TRBV7-9	TRBJ2-3	TRBD1	.	CASTAPGTGGTDTQYF	TGTGCCAGCACCGCACCCGGGACAGGAGGCACAGATACGCAGTATTTT
TRBV4-1	TRBJ2-7	TRBD1	few	CASSQAGTGVAEQYF	TGCGCCAGCAGCCAAGCCGGGACAGGGGTCGCCGAGCAGTACTTC
TRBV27	TRBJ2-3	.	few	CASSLWGASDTQYF	TGTGCCAGCAGTTTGTGGGGCGCATCAGATACGCAGTATTTT
TRBV6-5	TRBJ2-1	TRBD2	.	CASTSSGMSYNEQFF	TGTGCCAGCACATCGAGCGGGATGTCCTACAATGAGCAGTTCTTC
TRBV5-5	TRBJ1-1	TRBD1	.	CASSPFGGTGLGTEAFF	TGTGCCAGCAGCCCATTCGGAGGGACAGGTTTAGGCACTGAAGCTTTCTTT
TRBV30	TRBJ2-1	TRBD2	.	CAWNPGGNEQFF	TGTGCCTGGAATCCGGGAGGCAATGAGCAGTTCTTC
TRBV24-1	TRBJ2-5	.	.	CATSESGETQYF	TGTGCCACCAGTGAAAGCGGGGAGACCCAGTACTTC
TRBV27	TRBJ2-2	TRBD1	.	CASRRGQNTGELFF	TGTGCCAGCAGAAGGGGGCAGAACACCGGGGAGCTGTTTTTT
TRBV7-2	TRBJ2-3	TRBD2	.	CASSLGDYTDTQYF	TGTGCCAGCAGCTTAGGGGACTACACAGATACGCAGTATTTT